The 21 T cell receptor beta chains listed next were all sequenced from one sample in a study of blood T cells in healthy people across ages. With a J-beta primer mix and a sample-barcoded 5' primer, a second PCR ran 7 to 11 cycles. TCRdb re-derived calls from the 5' RACE reads in MiXCR, one entry per CDR3 protein. The sample has about 1.5 million distinct CDR3 sequences, 42% seen once; the top ten hold roughly 7.7%. Sequencing used blood. Source of these receptors: a woman between 18 and 29 years old in good health.

The J gene is TRBJ1-1, the V gene TRBV9; D unclear. Trimming shortened V by 0 bases and J by 6 bases, and 6 bases separated the two germline ends. Germline assignment: CDR1 SGDLS and CDR2 YYNGEE. The CDR3 sequence is 12 residues long. The CDR3 DNA is TGTGCCAGCAGCGTAGTAAACCCTGAAGCTTTCTTT. Translating it yields CASSVVNPEAFF.

The chain recombines TRBV4-1 with TRBJ2-7; D remains unclear. The V gene's germline CDR1 is MGHRA and CDR2 YSYEKL. Trimming pared 1 base from V and 7 bases from J, leaving 14 bases between. CDR3 length: 14 amino acids. DNA for the CDR3: TGCGCCAGCAGCCAAGCCTTTAACTACAATGAGCAGTACTTC. The encoded protein is CASSQAFNYNEQYF.

J is TRBJ2-1 and V is TRBV18; the D gene could be TRBD1 or TRBD2 (6 bases each). Judging by the DNA end, TRBJ2-7 fits better; the J call may be wrong. Germline loops: CDR1 KGHSH, CDR2 LQKENI. This CDR3 has 16 residues. The CDR3 bases are TGTGCCAGCTCACCGGGGGGCTGGACAGCCTACAATGAGCAGTACTTC. Translated: CASSPGGWTAYNEQYF.

This clonotype appeared a few times. The CDR3 nucleotides read TGTGCCAGCAGGAAACTAGAGTCCCTCGATGAGCAGTTCTTC. This encodes CASRKLESLDEQFF. The chain is built from TRBV7-9 and TRBJ2-1; a weak D match, TRBD2 (5 bases). V lost 6 bases and J 8 bases, leaving 17 bases between the germline ends. This CDR3 comprises 14 residues. CDR1 is SEHNR, CDR2 FQNEAQ, per germline (reference sequence).

The gene calls are TRBV20-1 and TRBJ2-4, with D tentatively TRBD1 or TRBD2 (6 bases each). Germline CDR1 DFQATT, CDR2 SNEGSKA (reference sequence). V lost 0 bases, J lost 3 bases, and 18 bases lay in between. CDR3 length: 17 amino acids. This CDR3 is CSARDLEGVAVKNIQYF. CDR3 nucleotides: TGCAGTGCTAGAGATTTGGAGGGGGTTGCAGTCAAAAACATTCAGTACTTC.

The chain employs TRBV15 and TRBJ2-7; D is perhaps TRBD1 (5 bases). Germline V gene sequence: CDR1 LNHNV, CDR2 YYDKDF (reference sequence). The ends were cut back, 0 bases at V and 6 bases at J, with 15 bases in the middle. The CDR3 extends over 15 amino acids. CDR3 nucleotides: TGTGCCACCAGCAGAGATACCCAGGGAAAGGTCGAGCAGTACTTC. Its protein product is CATSRDTQGKVEQYF.

The V and J genes are TRBV5-6 and TRBJ1-6, with D hard to call. Germline V gene sequence: CDR1 SGHDT, CDR2 YYEEEE. The V and J ends lost 0 bases and 0 bases respectively, with 13 bases between them. This CDR3 region has 18 residues. The CDR3 region has the DNA TGTGCCAGCAGCTTGGCCAAGGCCGGGAGCTCCTATAATTCACCCCTCCACTTT. Translated, it gives CASSLAKAGSSYNSPLHF.

The CDR3: CASRLRDYGYTF. The CDR3 region has the DNA TGTGCCAGCAGGTTGAGGGACTATGGCTACACCTTC. The rearrangement uses TRBV12-3 or TRBV12-4 and TRBJ1-2; D remains unclear. The CDR3 is 12 residues long. The germline V and J ends were trimmed by 6 bases and 3 bases, with 8 bases remaining between them.

V usage is TRBV3-1 and J usage is TRBJ1-1; the D gene is possibly TRBD1 (5 bases). V lost 5 bases to trimming and J lost 7 bases, with 14 bases between them. The CDR3 has 13 residues. CDR1 is LGHDT, CDR2 YNNKEL, per germline (reference sequence). As DNA, the CDR3 is TGTGCCAGCAGCTCCCGGGGGGACGGTGAAGCTTTCTTT. Translated, it gives CASSSRGDGEAFF.

The chain uses TRBV7-8 and TRBJ2-1; tentative D call: TRBD1 (6 bases). The CDR3 extends over 16 amino acids. The germline V gene has CDR1 SGHVS and CDR2 FQNEAQ. The germline V and J ends were trimmed by 2 bases and 3 bases, with 14 bases remaining between them. In nucleotides, the CDR3 is TGTGCCAGCAGCTTAAGTCGGACAGAACTCTACAATGAGCAGTTCTTC. Encoded protein: CASSLSRTELYNEQFF.

There are a few counts of this clonotype. V is TRBV20-1 and J is TRBJ2-5; D not resolved. The germline CDR1 and CDR2 sequences are DFQATT and SNEGSKA (reference sequence). V lost 3 bases, J lost 0 bases, and 8 bases lay in between. The CDR3 length is 13 residues. The CDR3 nucleotides are TGCAGTGCTAGGGGTGCGGACCAAGAGACCCAGTACTTC. It is translated as CSARGADQETQYF.

The chain is built from TRBV7-2 and TRBJ1-5, with TRBD1 matching over 9 bases. Germline V gives CDR1 SGHTA, CDR2 FQGNSA. With 5 bases clipped from V and 7 bases from J, the junction kept 9 bases outside the gene matches. The CDR3 runs to 15 residues. CDR3 DNA sequence: TGTGCCAGCAGCCGTACAGGGGGCGAGTACCAGCCCCAGCATTTT. Amino acid sequence: CASSRTGGEYQPQHF.

This clonotype has more than one count but fewer than ten. The chain recombines TRBV6-6 with TRBJ2-7; D may match TRBD1 or TRBD2 (5 bases each). V lost 8 bases to trimming and J lost 5 bases, with 16 bases between them. CDR3 length: 13 amino acids. CDR1 and CDR2 from the germline V gene are MNHNY and SVGAGI (reference sequence). CDR3 coding DNA: TGTGCCAGCCGAGGGGACGACCCCCACGAGCAGTACTTC. The encoded protein is CASRGDDPHEQYF.

The CDR3 sequence is CASSLALIAGVTDTQYF. The CDR3 nucleotides are TGCGCCAGCAGCTTGGCCCTTATAGCGGGGGTCACAGATACGCAGTATTTT. This sequence joins TRBV5-1 and TRBJ2-3; 9 bases match TRBD2. The germline CDR1 and CDR2 sequences are SGHRS and YFSETQ. This CDR3 has 17 residues. Trimming cost V 0 bases and J 2 bases; bases outside gene matches: 7.

On this clonotype: The junction departs from germline at one end; a sequencing error may be responsible. The chain combines TRBV5-1 with TRBJ2-2; 9 bases align to TRBD1. This CDR3 has 16 amino acids. In germline, CDR1 is SGHRS, CDR2 YFSETQ. CDR3 protein: CASSFSLDRGTGELFF. Here the CDR3 DNA reads TGTGCCAGCAGCTTTTCTCTGGACAGGGGCACCGGGGAGCTGTTTTTT.

V and J are TRBV10-3 and TRBJ2-2; possibly TRBD1 or TRBD2 for D (6 bases each). Germline V lookup: CDR1 ENHRY, CDR2 SYGVKD. V lost 4 bases and J lost 3, with 12 bases in between. This CDR3 region has 15 residues. CDR3 DNA: TGTGCCATCAGTGTAGGAGGGGGTGACACCGGGGAGCTGTTTTTT. Translated, it gives CAISVGGGDTGELFF.

The table lists this clonotype with many counts. V is TRBV5-1 and J is TRBJ2-5, with D perhaps TRBD1 or TRBD2 (6 bases each). Trimming cost V 3 bases and J 11 bases, with 20 bases left between them. CDR3 length equals 14 residues. Germline loops: CDR1 SGHRS, CDR2 YFSETQ. CDR3 in amino acids: CASSSVGGRNEQYF. DNA for the CDR3: TGCGCCAGCAGCTCCGTAGGGGGGAGGAATGAGCAGTACTTC.

This chain connects TRBV3-1 to TRBJ2-1, with 11 bases fitting TRBD2. CDR1 and CDR2 from the germline V gene are LGHDT and YNNKEL (reference sequence). V dropped 4 bases and J dropped 10; count of bases not matched to a gene: 6. This CDR3 region has 14 residues. The CDR3 DNA reads TGTGCCAGCAGCCCCACGACTAGCGGGGCCGAGCAGTTCTTC. Amino acids: CASSPTTSGAEQFF.

This chain uses TRBV9 with TRBJ2-7; D gene uncertain. There are 12 residues in the CDR3. CDR1 SGDLS and CDR2 YYNGEE come from the germline V gene. Trimming removed 4 bases at V and 12 bases at J, with 17 bases between. The CDR3, as DNA: TGTGCCAGCAGCCATTCCAATCAGGAAGTGTACTTC. It codes for CASSHSNQEVYF.

This clonotype showed up many times. CDR3 coding DNA: TGTGCCAGCAGTGTGTCAGGGGACTATGGCTACACCTTC. This codes for CASSVSGDYGYTF. This sequence joins TRBV12-3 or TRBV12-4 and TRBJ1-2; D possibly corresponds to TRBD1 (6 bases). Trimming stripped 5 bases from V and 3 bases from J, with 10 bases between. The CDR3 totals 13 residues.

The J gene is TRBJ2-7, the V gene TRBV28, with 7 bases aligning to TRBD2. V was clipped by 5 bases and J by 1 base; unmatched bases: 14. The CDR3 loop spans 17 amino acids. CDR1 is MDHEN, CDR2 SYDVKM, per germline. Here the CDR3 reads CASSPFGGGKLSYEQYF. For the CDR3, the DNA is TGTGCCAGCAGTCCATTTGGGGGGGGAAAACTATCCTACGAGCAGTACTTC.